This record covers a single T cell receptor (beta chain). The antigen remains undetermined. CD4+ cells were split into CD45RA+ naive and CD45RA-negative memory subsets. The input for sorted-subset replicate PCRs was approximately 210 ng DNA, tens of thousands of T cell genomes. The table came from immunoSEQ multiplex PCR; TCRdb's copy has only in-frame clones and leaves some out. The sample shows about 2.4 million clones, more than 85% of them seen only once. These data are taken from a study of shared clonotypes between healthy human individuals. The ends were cut back, 0 bases at V and 1 base at J, with 10 bases in the middle. From germline, CDR1 is SGHRS and CDR2 YFSETQ. This CDR3 spans 15 amino acids. Findings and caveats of the study: Rarefaction gave evidence that sorted-subset sequencing remained incomplete despite large depth.

The V call is TRBV5-1, the J call TRBJ2-5; D may be TRBD2 (6 bases). Sequencing input: naive CD4+ T cells from PBMCs. Subset indicated: CD45RA+ positively selected. The clonotype comes from a man between 18 and 29 years old in good health. Some clones in this sample may be carry-over from other donors' samples. In DNA, the CDR3 is TGCGCCAGCAGCTTGGGGCCGGGAGCCCAAGAGACCCAGTACTTC. This translates into CASSLGPGAQETQYF.